Each of the 22 T cell receptor beta chains below was sequenced from the same sample in a study of chemoradiotherapy in HPV16-positive cancers. TCRdb's table, derived via immunoSEQ multiplex PCR, lists solely in-frame clones and lacks some. The repertoire holds tens of thousands of clones, with around 87% as singletons. The sample in question was blood, obtained from a patient who underwent chemoradiotherapy. The receptors here all came from a human donor with HPV-associated anogenital cancer.

CDR3 nucleotide sequence: TGCGCCAGCAGCTTGGTCGGCGCAACCTACGAGCAGTACTTC. It translates to CASSLVGATYEQYF. The V and J genes are TRBV5-1 and TRBJ2-7; D is uncertain. This CDR3 comprises 14 residues. Germline V gene sequence: CDR1 SGHRS, CDR2 YFSETQ. V was clipped by 0 bases and J by 2 bases, with 9 bases between them.

The chain joins TRBV28 to TRBJ2-7, with unresolved D. This CDR3 has 11 residues. CDR1 MDHEN and CDR2 SYDVKM come from the germline V gene. V was clipped by 4 bases and J by 4 bases, with 5 bases between them. For the CDR3, the DNA is TGTGCCAGCAGTTCGGCGTACGAGCAGTACTTC. Its translation is CASSSAYEQYF.

This clone was observed a handful of times. V gene TRBV4-1 combines with J gene TRBJ1-5; D gene uncertain. This CDR3 has 15 residues. Trimming removed 0 bases at V and 0 bases at J, with 6 bases between. CDR1 and CDR2 from the germline V gene are MGHRA and YSYEKL. In DNA form, the CDR3 reads TGCGCCAGCAGCCAAGATCTCTCTAGCAATCAGCCCCAGCATTTT. Amino acids: CASSQDLSSNQPQHF.

J is TRBJ2-3 and V is TRBV5-6; the D gene is possibly TRBD2 (6 bases). The germline gives CDR1 SGHDT, CDR2 YYEEEE. The ends were cut back, 5 bases at V and 1 base at J, with 20 bases in the middle. The CDR3 runs 17 residues. CDR3 loop: CASSEEGSYFGTDTQYF. CDR3 DNA sequence: TGTGCCAGCAGTGAGGAGGGGAGCTACTTTGGCACAGATACGCAGTATTTT.

The V gene is TRBV2, the J gene TRBJ1-1; D possibly corresponds to TRBD1 (5 bases). Germline V CDR1 and CDR2: SNHLY, FYNNEI. This CDR3 is 15 amino acids long. V was shortened by 5 bases and J by 5 bases, with 18 bases between the two germline ends. The CDR3 loop is CASSTGQGLGTEAFF. CDR3 sequence (DNA): TGTGCCAGCAGTACCGGTCAGGGCCTCGGGACTGAAGCTTTCTTT.

The V call is TRBV19, the J call TRBJ2-3, with D perhaps matching TRBD1 (6 bases). CDR1 is LNHDA and CDR2 is SQIVND in the germline V gene (reference sequence). The CDR3 spans 14 residues. V gave up 6 bases and J gave up 0 bases, with 10 bases separating them. Written as DNA, the CDR3 is TGTGCCAGTAGCTTACAGGGTAGCACAGATACGCAGTATTTT. Its protein is CASSLQGSTDTQYF. Complete variable domain (other parts from reference TRBV19 and TRBJ2-3): DGGITQSPKYLFRKEGQNVTLSCEQNLNHDAMYWYRQDPGQGLRLIYYSQIVNDFQKGDIAEGYSVSREKKESFPLTVTSAQKNPTAFYLCASSLQGSTDTQYFGPGTRLTVL.

V is TRBV19 and J is TRBJ2-1, with D unclear. The CDR3 totals 12 residues. The V end lost 10 bases, the J end lost 0 bases, and 7 bases lay between the germline ends. Germline V lookup: CDR1 LNHDA, CDR2 SQIVND (reference sequence). The CDR3 protein is CATQSSYNEQFF. As DNA, the CDR3 is TGTGCCACCCAGAGCTCCTACAATGAGCAGTTCTTC. Combining the CDR3 with reference TRBV19 and TRBJ2-1 gives the whole variable domain DGGITQSPKYLFRKEGQNVTLSCEQNLNHDAMYWYRQDPGQGLRLIYYSQIVNDFQKGDIAEGYSVSREKKESFPLTVTSAQKNPTAFYLCATQSSYNEQFFGPGTRLTVL.

The rearrangement uses TRBV13 and TRBJ2-6; tentative D call: TRBD1 (6 bases). CDR1 and CDR2 from the germline V gene are PRHDT and FYEKMQ (reference sequence). Deletions cut 6 bases from V and 0 bases from J, with 18 bases between. This CDR3 is 18 amino acids long. The DNA of the CDR3 is TGTGCCAGCAGGTCCCAGGGGTTCTCATACTCTGGGGCCAACGTCCTGACTTTC. Translating it yields CASRSQGFSYSGANVLTF.

V gene TRBV7-2 combines with J gene TRBJ2-7; TRBD2 aligns across 8 bases. Looked up from germline, CDR1 is SGHTA and CDR2 is FQGNSA. J was trimmed by 5 bases and V by 1 base; bases with no gene match: 7. The CDR3 runs to 15 residues. CDR3 in DNA: TGTGCCAGCAGCTTAGGCGGGACTAGGCAGGACGAGCAGTACTTC. Residues: CASSLGGTRQDEQYF.

CDR3 nucleotide sequence: TGCGCCAGCAGCTGGGAGGGTTTGGGCTCCTACTACGAGCAGTACTTC. Its translation is CASSWEGLGSYYEQYF. The V and J genes are TRBV5-1 and TRBJ2-7, with TRBD2 identical over 7 bases. V gave up 3 bases and J gave up 3 bases; unmatched junction bases: 12. The CDR3 totals 16 residues. CDR1 SGHRS and CDR2 YFSETQ come from the germline V gene.

The gene calls are TRBV4-3 and TRBJ2-3; a possible D gene is TRBD1 (6 bases). Germline V gene sequence: CDR1 LGHNA, CDR2 YSLEER. V lost 4 bases and J 4 bases, leaving 21 bases between the germline ends. The CDR3 has 17 residues. CDR3 coding DNA: TGCGCCAGCAGCCCACAAGGTCCCCGCCAGGGGCCAGATACGCAGTATTTT. The encoded protein is CASSPQGPRQGPDTQYF.

The chain couples TRBV7-9 to TRBJ2-7; TRBD2 is a possible D gene (6 bases). Germline V gives CDR1 SEHNR, CDR2 FQNEAQ (reference sequence). V was pared by 4 bases and J by 2 bases, with 12 bases between. This CDR3 is built from 14 residues. In DNA, the CDR3 is TGTGCCAGCAGCTCGGGGACTGACCCCTACGAGCAGTACTTC. Encoded protein: CASSSGTDPYEQYF. Full variable domain (rest looked up from reference TRBV7-9 and TRBJ2-7): DTGVSQNPRHKITKRGQNVTFRCDPISEHNRLYWYRQTLGQGPEFLTYFQNEAQLEKSRLLSDRFSAERPKGSFSTLEIQRTEQGDSAMYLCASSSGTDPYEQYFGPGTRLTVT.

The V call is TRBV18, the J call TRBJ2-1, with 10 bases fitting TRBD2. Per germline, CDR1 KGHSH and CDR2 LQKENI. The CDR3 consists of 16 residues. Losses at the gene ends were 6 bases for V and 0 bases for J; bases not matched to a gene: 5. CDR3 loop: CASSSLAGGSYNEQFF. The DNA of the CDR3 is TGTGCCAGCTCGTCCTTAGCGGGGGGCTCCTACAATGAGCAGTTCTTC.

V and J are TRBV18 and TRBJ2-1, with 8 nucleotides matching TRBD1. CDR3 length: 15 amino acids. The germline V gene encodes CDR1 KGHSH and CDR2 LQKENI. The trim removed 2 bases at V and 5 bases at J, leaving 5 bases unmatched. The CDR3 loop is CASSPTGQGDNEQFF. Written as DNA, the CDR3 is TGTGCCAGCTCACCAACAGGACAGGGAGACAATGAGCAGTTCTTC.

This rearrangement joins TRBV2 to TRBJ2-5; TRBD2 agrees at 12 bases. V trimming: 7 bases; J trimming: 2 bases; junction bases outside the gene matches: 5. Germline CDR1 and CDR2: SNHLY and FYNNEI. The length of the CDR3 is 15 residues. CDR3 sequence reads: CASTGLAGRQETQYF. The CDR3 DNA is TGTGCCAGCACCGGACTAGCGGGGAGACAAGAGACCCAGTACTTC.

The rearrangement links TRBV5-3 to TRBJ2-3; the match to TRBD2 covers 9 bases. TRBV5-3 is recorded as an ORF, its role being uncertain. CDR3 size: 16 residues. Germline trimming cut 4 bases from V and 2 bases from J; bases unmatched to any gene: 8. The CDR3 is CARSQPGGLATDTQYF. The CDR3 region has the DNA TGTGCCAGAAGCCAACCTGGGGGACTAGCCACAGATACGCAGTATTTT.

This chain connects TRBV6-1 to TRBJ2-3; 10 nucleotides match TRBD1. Germline V lookup: CDR1 MNHNS, CDR2 SASEGT. V lost 6 bases to trimming and J lost 2 bases; unmatched junction nucleotides: 2. This CDR3 is 14 amino acids long. The CDR3 here is CASSGTGVTDTQYF. CDR3 DNA: TGTGCCAGCAGCGGGACAGGGGTCACAGATACGCAGTATTTT.

The chain's CDR3 is CASSLRQGYEQYF. CDR3 sequence (DNA): TGTGCCAGCAGTCTACGACAGGGTTACGAGCAGTACTTC. J is TRBJ2-7 and V is TRBV28; 7 bases fit TRBD1. CDR1 and CDR2 (germline): MDHEN, SYDVKM. After removal of 5 bases from V and 4 bases from J, the junction contained 5 bases not matched to a gene. There are 13 residues in the CDR3.

The rearrangement joins TRBV7-2 to TRBJ1-6; a weak D match, TRBD1 (5 bases). Germline CDR1 reads SGHTA; CDR2 reads FQGNSA. The CDR3 totals 17 residues. V lost 5 bases, J lost 8 bases, and 22 bases lay in between. The CDR3 sequence: CASSIRRDAGGDSPLHF. The DNA of the CDR3 is TGTGCCAGCAGCATCAGACGGGACGCGGGAGGCGATTCACCCCTCCACTTT. Supplemented by reference TRBV7-2 and TRBJ1-6, the full variable domain reads GAGVSQSPSNKVTEKGKDVELRCDPISGHTALYWYRQSLGQGLEFLIYFQGNSAPDKSGLPSDRFSAERTGGSVSTLTIQRTQQEDSAVYLCASSIRRDAGGDSPLHFGNGTRLTVT.

This clone was observed a single time. The chain is built from TRBV6-6 and TRBJ2-7; 8 nucleotides agree with TRBD2. CDR3 size: 14 residues. Germline CDR1 MNHNY, CDR2 SVGAGI (reference sequence). V was pared by 6 bases and J by 6 bases, with 10 bases of the junction left unmatched. CDR3 sequence (DNA): TGTGCCAGCAGCCACAGGACTAGCATGCTCGAGCAGTACTTC. Translating gives CASSHRTSMLEQYF.

The genes are TRBV7-2 and TRBJ2-7; D possibly corresponds to TRBD2 (7 bases). The CDR3 covers 15 residues. Looked up from germline, CDR1 is SGHTA and CDR2 is FQGNSA. The germline V and J ends were trimmed by 3 bases and 0 bases, with 12 bases remaining between them. DNA for the CDR3: TGTGCCAGCAGCTTTTCGGGGGGCGCCTCCTACGAGCAGTACTTC. Encoded protein: CASSFSGGASYEQYF.

This clone appeared a single time. CDR3 region: CASRDWTTDNEQFF. The CDR3 nucleotides are TGCGCCAGCAGGGATTGGACTACCGACAATGAGCAGTTCTTC. This chain links TRBV10-2 with TRBJ2-1, with D tentatively TRBD2 (6 bases). The germline gives CDR1 WSHSY, CDR2 SAAADI. The CDR3 is made up of 14 amino acids. With 6 bases removed from V and 5 bases from J, the gap between germline ends came to 14 bases.